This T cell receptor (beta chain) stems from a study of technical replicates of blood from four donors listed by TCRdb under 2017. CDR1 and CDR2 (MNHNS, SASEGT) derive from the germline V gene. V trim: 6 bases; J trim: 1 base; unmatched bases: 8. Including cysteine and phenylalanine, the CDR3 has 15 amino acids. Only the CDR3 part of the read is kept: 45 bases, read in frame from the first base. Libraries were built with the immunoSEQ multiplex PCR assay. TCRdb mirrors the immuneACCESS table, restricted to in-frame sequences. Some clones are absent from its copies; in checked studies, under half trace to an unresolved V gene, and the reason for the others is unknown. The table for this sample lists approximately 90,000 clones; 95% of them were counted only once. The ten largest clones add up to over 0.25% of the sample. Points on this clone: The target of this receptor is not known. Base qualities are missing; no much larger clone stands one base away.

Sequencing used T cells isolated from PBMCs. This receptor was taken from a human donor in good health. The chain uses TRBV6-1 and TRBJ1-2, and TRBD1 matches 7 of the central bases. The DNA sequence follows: TGTGCCAGCAGGGGTCTGGACAGGATTAACTATGGCTACACCTTC. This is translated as CASRGLDRINYGYTF.